This passage covers 21 T cell receptor beta chains from one sample sequenced in a study of blood T cell repertoires in COVID-19. The data were produced by immunoSEQ multiplex PCR, yet TCRdb's version contains in-frame clones alone and is incomplete. The sample yields roughly 130,000 clones, about 80% seen once. The sample comprised peripheral blood. All receptors come from a man in his forties with active or convalescent COVID-19.

This chain joins TRBV3-1 (or the pseudogene TRBV3-2) and TRBJ2-4; 10 bases fit TRBD1. The CDR3 is 16 amino acids. Germline V gives CDR1 LGHDT, CDR2 YNNKEL (reference sequence). The ends lost 6 bases at V and 6 bases at J; junction bases unmatched: 11. The CDR3 DNA sequence: TGTGCCAGCAGTCAGAGCAGCGGGACAGGGGTAAACATTCAGTACTTC. As protein: CASSQSSGTGVNIQYF.

The chain uses TRBV5-1 and TRBJ2-3, with 7 positions matching TRBD2. The CDR3 runs 15 residues. V trimming: 1 base; J trimming: 0 bases; junction bases outside the gene matches: 2. Per germline, CDR1 SGHRS and CDR2 YFSETQ. CDR3 in amino acids: CASSLRGDSTDTQYF. DNA of the CDR3: TGCGCCAGCAGCTTGCGGGGGGATAGCACAGATACGCAGTATTTT.

This clone is a singleton in its sample. The chain couples TRBV10-1 to TRBJ1-2; TRBD1 aligns across 9 bases. This CDR3 region has 13 residues. Per the germline V gene, CDR1 is WNHNN and CDR2 is SYGVQD (reference sequence). V lost 4 bases, J lost 7 bases, and 4 bases stayed unmatched. The CDR3 here is CASSVGQGSGYTF. The CDR3 DNA reads as TGCGCCAGCAGTGTGGGACAGGGTAGTGGCTACACCTTC.

The genes are TRBV18 and TRBJ1-1, with 7 positions matching TRBD1. The CDR3 has 14 residues. The V gene end was trimmed by 8 bases and the J gene end by 4 bases; junction bases not matched to a gene: 10. Germline CDR1 KGHSH, CDR2 LQKENI. CDR3 coding DNA: TGTGCCAGCACGTCCGCAGGGGGGTCCACTGAAGCTTTCTTT. It translates to CASTSAGGSTEAFF.

This clone was seen more than once but under ten times. The V and J genes are TRBV5-1 and TRBJ1-6; 7 bases are shared with TRBD1. The V segment lost 4 bases and the J segment 7 bases; nucleotides outside the gene matches: 8. Germline CDR1 and CDR2: SGHRS and YFSETQ. This CDR3 is 15 amino acids long. The CDR3 sequence is CASSTRDSENSPLHF. The CDR3 nucleotides read TGCGCCAGCAGCACAAGGGACAGCGAAAATTCACCCCTCCACTTT.

The DNA for the CDR3 is TGTGCCAGCAGCCAAGATTGGAGCCGTTCCACTGAAGCTTTCTTT. Its protein is CASSQDWSRSTEAFF. This chain links TRBV4-2 with TRBJ1-1, with unresolved D. Trimming cost V 0 bases and J 4 bases, with 12 bases left between them. Germline lookup yields CDR1 LGHNA and CDR2 YNFKEQ. The CDR3 is 15 amino acids.

This chain's CDR3 is CASSWEGTSTDTQYF. The CDR3, as DNA: TGTGCCAGCAGCTGGGAGGGCACCAGCACAGATACGCAGTATTTT. The chain is built from TRBV5-5 and TRBJ2-3; TRBD2 agrees at 7 bases. The CDR3 totals 15 residues. With V trimmed by 3 bases and J by 0 bases, 4 bases remained unmatched. Germline CDR1 and CDR2: SGHKS and YYEKEE (reference sequence).

The V and J genes are TRBV6-5 and TRBJ1-1; weak D call: TRBD1 (6 bases). Germline V lookup: CDR1 MNHEY, CDR2 SVGAGI. The CDR3 spans 13 residues. Trimming removed 7 bases from V and 6 bases from J, with 15 bases in between. This CDR3 reads CASIKSGAAEAFF. DNA for the CDR3: TGTGCCAGCATAAAATCAGGGGCGGCTGAAGCTTTCTTT.

V is TRBV9 and J is TRBJ1-2; D gene ambiguous. Trimming removed 0 bases at V and 8 bases at J, with 20 bases between. Germline CDR1 and CDR2: SGDLS and YYNGEE. CDR3 length: 16 residues. CDR3 region: CASSVDQVYGMGGYTF. The CDR3 nucleotides read TGTGCCAGCAGCGTAGATCAGGTCTATGGAATGGGCGGCTACACCTTC. Drawing the rest from reference TRBV9 and TRBJ1-2, the complete variable domain is DSGVTQTPKHLITATGQRVTLRCSPRSGDLSVYWYQQSLDQGLQFLIQYYNGEERAKGNILERFSAQQFPDLHSELNLSSLELGDSALYFCASSVDQVYGMGGYTFGSGTRLTVV.

The chain is built from TRBV30 and TRBJ1-5; TRBD1 matches at 11 bases. Germline trimming cut 2 bases from V and 6 bases from J; bases unmatched to any gene: 6. This CDR3 has 15 amino acids. Germline lookup yields CDR1 GTSNPN and CDR2 SVGIG (reference sequence). CDR3 coding DNA: TGTGCCTGGAGTTCCGGGACAGGGGGTTTTCAGCCCCAGCATTTT. This codes for CAWSSGTGGFQPQHF.

In its sample, this clone was seen once. The chain is built from TRBV4-3 and TRBJ2-2, with TRBD1 matching over 11 bases. Germline CDR1 and CDR2: LGHNA and YSLEER. The CDR3 is made up of 15 amino acids. V was clipped by 4 bases and J by 5 bases; unmatched bases: 3. The CDR3 here is CASSLGTGGTGELFF. The CDR3 nucleotides read TGCGCCAGCAGCCTCGGGACAGGGGGGACCGGGGAGCTGTTTTTT.

For the CDR3, the DNA is TGTGCTAGTGGTTTGGGTACAGGGCCTGGAAACACCATATATTTT. Translating it yields CASGLGTGPGNTIYF. The gene calls are TRBV12-5 and TRBJ1-3, with a possible D match to TRBD1 (6 bases). The ends were cut back, 1 base at V and 2 bases at J, with 9 bases in the middle. Germline V lookup: CDR1 LGHNT, CDR2 FRNRAP. The CDR3 has 15 amino acids.

The J gene is TRBJ2-5, the V gene TRBV5-1, with 7 nucleotides matching TRBD1. The germline CDR1 and CDR2 sequences are SGHRS and YFSETQ. The ends lost 5 bases at V and 5 bases at J; junction bases unmatched: 9. This CDR3 comprises 14 residues. The CDR3 region has the DNA TGCGCCAGCAGTGGCAGGGGGTACGGCGAGACCCAGTACTTC. Its protein product is CASSGRGYGETQYF.

Turning to this clone: Mismatch with germline at one junction end may stem from a read error. The rearrangement links TRBV7-2 to TRBJ2-7, with unresolved D. Germline lookup yields CDR1 SGHTA and CDR2 FQGNSA. CDR3 size: 8 residues. CDR3 sequence reads: CASSPTEF. As DNA, the CDR3 is TGTGCCAGCAGCCCAACGGAGTTC.

The chain combines TRBV21-1 with TRBJ2-5; the D call TRBD1 from the table was never checked on the DNA. TRBV21-1 is noted as a pseudogene. CDR3 length: 16 amino acids. CDR3 amino acids: CASSKDIPNREETQYF. CDR3 in DNA: TGTGCCAGCAGCAAAGATATCCCGAACAGGGAGGAGACCCAGTACTTC.

The chain combines TRBV6-5 with TRBJ2-7, with 9 bases fitting TRBD1. With 6 bases clipped from V and 3 bases from J, the junction kept 9 bases outside the gene matches. The CDR3 extends over 15 amino acids. Germline values: CDR1 MNHEY, CDR2 SVGAGI. CDR3 in amino acids: CASSPSGQGFYEQYF. The DNA of the CDR3 is TGTGCCAGCAGCCCCTCGGGACAGGGATTCTACGAGCAGTACTTC.

The DNA for the CDR3 is TGCAGCGTTGAAGATTTTCGGGGGGGGACCCAGTACTTC. Translation: CSVEDFRGGTQYF. This chain uses TRBV29-1 with TRBJ2-5; 8 bases align to TRBD2. CDR1 is SQVTM and CDR2 is ANQGSEA in the germline V gene. The CDR3 sequence is 13 residues long. The V and J ends lost 0 bases and 7 bases, in that order; junction bases with no gene match: 4.

The rearrangement joins TRBV7-2 to TRBJ1-5; unclear D gene. CDR3 length equals 12 residues. V was pared by 10 bases and J by 3 bases, with 10 bases between. CDR1 and CDR2 (germline): SGHTA, FQGNSA. Here the CDR3 reads CATGDTNQPQHF. For the CDR3, the DNA is TGTGCCACCGGGGATACCAATCAGCCCCAGCATTTT. Filled out from reference TRBV7-2 and TRBJ1-5, the complete variable domain reads GAGVSQSPSNKVTEKGKDVELRCDPISGHTALYWYRQSLGQGLEFLIYFQGNSAPDKSGLPSDRFSAERTGGSVSTLTIQRTQQEDSAVYLCATGDTNQPQHFGDGTRLSIL.

The chain couples TRBV6-5 to TRBJ2-7, with 8 bases lining up with TRBD1. Germline loops: CDR1 MNHEY, CDR2 SVGAGI. The CDR3 runs 15 residues. V was pared by 2 bases and J by 1 base, with 4 bases of the junction left unmatched. CDR3 in DNA: TGTGCCAGCAGTTACGCAAGGACAGGGTCCTACGAGCAGTACTTC. It encodes CASSYARTGSYEQYF.

This sequence joins TRBV6-5 and TRBJ1-2; D gene unclear. V shed 7 bases and J shed 4 bases, with 4 bases lying between them. CDR3 length: 10 amino acids. Per the germline V gene, CDR1 is MNHEY and CDR2 is SVGAGI. The CDR3 loop is CASMSYGYTF. In DNA form, the CDR3 reads TGTGCCAGCATGAGCTATGGCTACACCTTC.

This clone was seen a few times. J is TRBJ1-4 and V is TRBV21-1. TRBV21-1 is classified as a pseudogene. This CDR3 is built from 14 residues. Here the CDR3 reads CASSSGQYNEKLFF. DNA of the CDR3: TGTGCCAGCAGCAGCGGGCAGTATAATGAAAAACTGTTTTTT.